Listed here are 8 T cell receptor beta chains from one sample, sequenced in a study of T cell repertoires in cytomegalovirus infection. TCRdb reprocessed the reads via MiXCR and lists one record per CDR3 protein. The sample shows about 740,000 distinct CDR3 sequences, roughly 33% of them seen only once. These TCRs are of unknown antigen specificity. The specimen was cultured PBMCs, collected from culture after CMV antigen stimulation. The receptors here all came from a human donor in good health (CMV status not recorded). Some clones in this sample may be carry-over from other donors' samples.

The genes are TRBV11-3 and TRBJ2-1; D remains ambiguous. Germline CDR1 is SGHNT and CDR2 is YENEEA. V gave up 1 base and J gave up 10 bases, with 11 bases separating them. The CDR3 consists of 13 residues. In DNA form, the CDR3 reads TGTGCCAGCAGCTTAGTTTTAGAAACCGAGCAGTTCTTC. Its protein is CASSLVLETEQFF.

V is TRBV25-1 and J is TRBJ1-2; perhaps TRBD1 as D (6 bases). The V end was cut by 6 bases, the J end by 6 bases, with 14 bases between. Germline CDR1 MGHDK, CDR2 SYGVNS. CDR3 length: 13 residues. This CDR3 is CASRNGQWNGYTF. The CDR3 DNA follows: TGTGCCAGCAGGAACGGACAGTGGAATGGCTACACCTTC.

The gene calls are TRBV6-1 and TRBJ1-1; D perhaps matches TRBD1 (6 bases). V shed 6 bases and J shed 3 bases, with 17 bases lying between them. The CDR3 totals 15 residues. CDR1 is MNHNS, CDR2 SASEGT, per germline. The DNA for the CDR3 is TGTGCCAGCAGCGATCGGACAGAGGCTTACACTGAAGCTTTCTTT. This gives the protein CASSDRTEAYTEAFF.

This clonotype was seen more than once but under ten times. The V call is TRBV11-2, the J call TRBJ2-1, with 7 bases aligning to TRBD2. CDR1 is SGHAT and CDR2 is FQNNGV in the germline V gene. The J segment lost 8 bases and the V segment lost 5 bases, leaving 15 bases of the junction unmatched. The CDR3 runs 16 residues. This chain's CDR3 is CASSRLRGEKVYEQFF. CDR3 coding DNA: TGTGCCAGCAGCCGCCTCCGGGGGGAAAAGGTTTATGAGCAGTTCTTC.

There are a few counts of this clonotype. The rearrangement links TRBV12-3 or TRBV12-4 to TRBJ1-1, with unresolved D. This CDR3 region has 15 residues. Trimming took 3 bases from V and 1 from J, leaving 12 bases between them. CDR3 in DNA: TGTGCCAGCAGTTTTGGTACCAGGAGGAACACTGAAGCTTTCTTT. Protein sequence: CASSFGTRRNTEAFF.

The V call is TRBV5-1, the J call TRBJ2-2; 11 bases are a match to TRBD2. With V trimmed by 7 bases and J by 0 bases, 8 bases remained unmatched. CDR3 size: 17 residues. Germline CDR1 is SGHRS and CDR2 is YFSETQ. The CDR3: CASAASGRISNTGELFF. The CDR3 DNA follows: TGCGCCAGCGCAGCTAGCGGGAGGATATCGAACACCGGGGAGCTGTTTTTT.

The chain has TRBV7-9 and TRBJ1-1, with a tentative D call TRBD1 (6 bases). This CDR3 is built from 15 residues. The V end lost 2 bases, the J end lost 4 bases, and 14 bases lay between the germline ends. Germline CDR1 and CDR2: SEHNR and FQNEAQ (reference sequence). Here the CDR3 DNA reads TGTGCCAGCAGCTTATCGGCAGGGGTGAGCACTGAAGCTTTCTTT. Amino acid sequence: CASSLSAGVSTEAFF.

This clonotype was seen a handful of times. The rearrangement links TRBV12-3 or TRBV12-4 to TRBJ2-7; TRBD1 matches 9 bases. This CDR3 is built from 16 residues. V gave up 3 bases and J gave up 5 bases; unmatched junction bases: 11. The CDR3 DNA follows: TGTGCCAGCAGTTTCTGGGGGCTACAGGGGGCCGACGAGCAGTACTTC. Translation: CASSFWGLQGADEQYF.